This T cell receptor beta chain is from a study of T cells in Graves' hyperthyroidism and ophthalmopathy. The study's findings and limits: Blood also contained most expanded thyroid clonotypes above 0.001.

From germline, CDR1 is MDHEN and CDR2 SYDVKM. With 5 bases removed from V and 1 base from J, the gap between germline ends came to 8 bases. The CDR3 runs to 13 residues. RNA transcripts served as the template for amplifying TCR beta CDR3 regions. First-round RT-PCR of the TCR CDR3 relied on the HTBI primer set. One entry per CDR3 protein results from TCRdb running MiXCR on the multiplex PCR reads. This table has about 270,000 distinct CDR3 sequences, 22% appearing once. Ophthalmopathy patients all had a Clinical Activity Score of at least 3, a NOSPECS grade of at least 4 and disease under 3 months old. Orbital computed tomography and thyroid ultrasound, together with serum TRAb and thyroxine and clinical symptoms, were used for diagnoses. About 10 ml of fresh peripheral blood supplied the PBMCs. Only a few counts were recorded for this clonotype. Its antigen is unknown.

The chain joins TRBV28 to TRBJ1-2; no reliable D call. This TCR was recovered from a man aged 25 to 45 with Graves' ophthalmopathy. The sequencing sample was made of blood. CDR3 bases: TGTGCCAGCAGTGAGCAGTTTAACTATGGCTACACCTTC. Its translation: CASSEQFNYGYTF.